The source of this T cell receptor beta chain is a study of CD8 T cells in Susac syndrome (dated by TCRdb to the late 2010s). A note on the overall study: Whether CD8+ T cell activation and differentiation in Susac syndrome was antigen driven was tested using repertoire sequencing. The clonality of the CD8+ T cell repertoire was compared across about a dozen healthy donors, 14 Susac syndrome patients and under 18 multiple sclerosis patients. General findings and caveats noted by the study authors: The number of individuals in the TCR sequencing and HLA analysis was recognized as being relatively small.

Peripheral blood CD8+ and CD4+ T cells from healthy donors, Susac syndrome patients and multiple sclerosis patients were profiled by high-throughput TCR beta sequencing. Healthy donors were included as age- and sex-matched controls. Bulk CD8+ and CD4+ T cells were purified by magnetic negative isolation, while CD8+ TEMRA cells were enriched using FACS. Blood was collected in EDTA tubes and processed within 24 hours, with PBMCs isolated through density gradient centrifugation. PBMCs destined for TCR sequencing were cryopreserved in liquid nitrogen and later thawed in a 37 °C water bath. A purity of at least 90% was achieved for sorted or isolated CD4+, CD8+ and CD8+ TEMRA cells. Inclusive of the bounding cysteine and phenylalanine, the CDR3 is 15 residues long. Just CDR3 DNA is preserved here, 45 bases in frame from base 1. V is cut by 0 bases and J by 0 bases, and the space between the germline ends is 3 bases. From a lookup of the germline V gene (reference sequence), CDR1 and CDR2 are MNHNY and SVGAGI.

RNA was extracted with the RNeasy kit and 0.5 to 1 ug was reverse transcribed using random hexamers. TCR beta CDR3 regions were amplified with the immunoSEQ multiplex PCR assay covering 54 Vbeta and 13 Jbeta segments. Bias from PCR amplification was corrected by using a synthetic template baseline for primer optimization and for computational correction. In the original analysis: Reads were annotated to V, D and J genes according to IMGT and were analyzed with immunoSEQ Analyzer, with only productive sequences retained. Clonality was computed as one minus Shannon entropy normalized by log2 of the number of productive unique sequences. For each patient and control, public and private clones were evaluated within the 100 most prevalent clones. Susac-specific clones were defined as absent from healthy and MS cohorts, over a thousand published viral clones and other ImmuneACCESS disease sequences. TCRdb reran the public reads through fastp at Q25 and MiXCR, keeping productive beta chains. CDR3 protein duplicates are merged, each entry listing the most common genes and DNA. What appears here as the V and J calls and clone size reflects TCRdb's work, not the paper's. The sample data list about 100,000 distinct CDR3 sequences, and approximately 95% of these were observed just once. Of the sample, around 0.32% is held by the ten largest clones.

Concerning this clonotype: The clone's antigen remains unknown. Base qualities were left out, and no much larger clone turns up one base away.

The sample consisted of CD8+ T cells from PBMCs. This TCR derives from a human donor in good health. The rearrangement joined TRBV6-6 to TRBJ2-6; there is no confident call for the D gene. The CDR3 region reads CASSYSSSGANVLTF. The bases read TGTGCCAGCAGTTACTCGAGCTCTGGGGCCAACGTCCTGACTTTC.